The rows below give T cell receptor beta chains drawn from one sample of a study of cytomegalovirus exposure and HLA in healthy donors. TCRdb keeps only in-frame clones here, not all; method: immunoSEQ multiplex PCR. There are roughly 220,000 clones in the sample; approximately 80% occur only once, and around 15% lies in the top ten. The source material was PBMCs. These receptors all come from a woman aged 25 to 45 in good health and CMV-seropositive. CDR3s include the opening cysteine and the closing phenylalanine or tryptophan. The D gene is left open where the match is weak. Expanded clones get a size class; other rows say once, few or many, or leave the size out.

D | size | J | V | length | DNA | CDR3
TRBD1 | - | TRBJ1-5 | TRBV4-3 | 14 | TGCGCCAGCAGCCAACGGACAGGGCAACAGCCCCAGCATTTT | CASSQRTGQQPQHF
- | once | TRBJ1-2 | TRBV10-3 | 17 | TGTGCCATCAGTGAGTCGATTTCGGGCAACTCTAACTATGGCTACACCTTC | CAISESISGNSNYGYTF
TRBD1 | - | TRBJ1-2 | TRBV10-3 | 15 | TGTGCCACCCTGACGGAGGGGGCTGCTAACTATGGCTACACCTTC | CATLTEGAANYGYTF
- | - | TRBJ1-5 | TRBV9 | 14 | TGTGCCAGCAGCGCGACAGTTAGCAATCAGCCCCAGCATTTT | CASSATVSNQPQHF
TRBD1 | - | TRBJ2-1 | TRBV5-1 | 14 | TGCGCCAGCAGTCGGGACAGCTCCTACAATGAGCAGTTCTTC | CASSRDSSYNEQFF
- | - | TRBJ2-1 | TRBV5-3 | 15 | TGTGCCAGAAGCTGGTCTGAGGGATCCTACAATGAGCAGTTCTTC | CARSWSEGSYNEQFF
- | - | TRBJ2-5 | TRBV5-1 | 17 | TGCGCCAGCAGCCCACCGGAGGGGCGGGTTCTTCGGGAGACCCAGTACTTC | CASSPPEGRVLRETQYF
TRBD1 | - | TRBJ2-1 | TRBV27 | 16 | TGTGCCAGCAGTTCTACAGGGGAGACTCCGGACAATGAGCAGTTCTTC | CASSSTGETPDNEQFF
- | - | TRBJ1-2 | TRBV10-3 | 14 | TGTGCCATCAGTGAGGACGCCGCGGCCTATGGCTACACCTTC | CAISEDAAAYGYTF
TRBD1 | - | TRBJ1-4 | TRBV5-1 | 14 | TGCGCCAGCAGCAGGACAGGGAGAGGCGAAAAACTGTTTTTT | CASSRTGRGEKLFF
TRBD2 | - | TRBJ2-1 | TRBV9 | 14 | TGTGCCAGCAGCGTAGGGGGAGGGAGAAATGAGCAGTTCTTC | CASSVGGGRNEQFF
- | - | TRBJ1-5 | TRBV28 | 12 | TGTGCCAGCAGTTTTAGCAGGCAGCCCCAGCATTTT | CASSFSRQPQHF
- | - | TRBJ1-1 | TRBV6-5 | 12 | TGTGCCAGCAGTACAGGGAACACTGAAGCTTTCTTT | CASSTGNTEAFF
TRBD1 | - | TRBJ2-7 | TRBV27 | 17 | TGTGCCAGCAGTTCCTACCCCCAGTGGACAGGGATCTACGAGCAGTACTTC | CASSSYPQWTGIYEQYF
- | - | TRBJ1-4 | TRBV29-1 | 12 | TGCAGCGTTAGAACAGCTGTTGAAAAACTGTTTTTT | CSVRTAVEKLFF
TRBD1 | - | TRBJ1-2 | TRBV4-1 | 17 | TGCGCCAGCAGCCAAGTATCCCAGACAGGGGGTAACTATGGCTACACCTTC | CASSQVSQTGGNYGYTF
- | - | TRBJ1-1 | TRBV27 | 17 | TGTGCCAGCAGTTTAAGAAATCATTTAGACAGGAACACTGAAGCTTTCTTT | CASSLRNHLDRNTEAFF
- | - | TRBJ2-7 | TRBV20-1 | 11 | TGCAGTGCTAGGTGGGGCGACGAGCAGTACTTC | CSARWGDEQYF
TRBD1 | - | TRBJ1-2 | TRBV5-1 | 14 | TGCGCCAGCAGCCCCCCGCAGGGGGCCGGGGGCTACACCTTC | CASSPPQGAGGYTF
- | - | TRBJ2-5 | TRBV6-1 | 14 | TGTGCCAGCATATTGTTACAGGGCCAAGAGACCCAGTACTTC | CASILLQGQETQYF
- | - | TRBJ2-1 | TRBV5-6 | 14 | TGTGCCAGCAGCTTGGCGGACTCCTACAATGAGCAGTTCTTC | CASSLADSYNEQFF
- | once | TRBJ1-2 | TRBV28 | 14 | TGTGCCAGCACTCAGGGGCAATCCCGACATGGCTACACCTTC | CASTQGQSRHGYTF
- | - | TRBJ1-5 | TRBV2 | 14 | TGTGCCAGCAGTGCCACAGATGGCAATCAGCCCCAGCATTTT | CASSATDGNQPQHF
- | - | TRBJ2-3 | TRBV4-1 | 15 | TGCGCCAGCAGCCAAGAGGGGCGGCGGGGAGATACGCAGTATTTT | CASSQEGRRGDTQYF
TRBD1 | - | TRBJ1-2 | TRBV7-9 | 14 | TGTGCCAGCAGCTTAGTGGGACAGGGGGACGGCTACACCTTC | CASSLVGQGDGYTF
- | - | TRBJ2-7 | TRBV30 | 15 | TGTGCCTGGAGTGTACCGGGACCGCGAGGCTACGAGCAGTACTTC | CAWSVPGPRGYEQYF
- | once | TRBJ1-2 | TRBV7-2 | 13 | TGTGCCAGCAGCCCGGGACGGAGCTATGGCTACACCTTC | CASSPGRSYGYTF
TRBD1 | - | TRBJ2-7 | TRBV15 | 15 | TGTGCCACCAGCAGAGATGATCAGGGGGCTTACGAGCAGTACTTC | CATSRDDQGAYEQYF
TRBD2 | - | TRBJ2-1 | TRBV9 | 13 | TGTGCCAGCAGCGAGACTAGCGTAAATGAGCAGTTCTTC | CASSETSVNEQFF
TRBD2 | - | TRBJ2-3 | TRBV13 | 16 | TGTGCCAGCAGCCGGCGAGCTAGCGGGATCACAGATACGCAGTATTTT | CASSRRASGITDTQYF
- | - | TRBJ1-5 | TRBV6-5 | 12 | TGTGCCAGCAGTAAGGGGATTCAGCCCCAGCATTTT | CASSKGIQPQHF
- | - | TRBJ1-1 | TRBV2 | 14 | TGTGCCAGCAGTGAACGCGTTGAGGAGACTGAAGCTTTCTTT | CASSERVEETEAFF
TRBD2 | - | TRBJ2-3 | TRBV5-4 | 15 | TGTGCCAGCAGCCCCGGACTAGCGGTCACAGATACGCAGTATTTT | CASSPGLAVTDTQYF
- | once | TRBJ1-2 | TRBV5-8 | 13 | TGTGCCAGCAGCCACACAGGGAACTATGGCTACACCTTC | CASSHTGNYGYTF
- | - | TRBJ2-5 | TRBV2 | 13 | TGTGCCAGCAGTGGAAGGTCTGTAGAGACCCAGTACTTC | CASSGRSVETQYF
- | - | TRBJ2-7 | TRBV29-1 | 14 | TGCAGCGTTGGTTTAGGGGGGATCAACTACGAGCAGTACTTC | CSVGLGGINYEQYF
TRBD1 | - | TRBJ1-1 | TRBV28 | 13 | TGTGCCACCTCGACAGGGGGATCGAATGAAGCTTTCTTT | CATSTGGSNEAFF
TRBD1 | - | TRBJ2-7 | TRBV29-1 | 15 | TGCAGCGTTGAAGACCCCGGGACAGGGTCCTACGAGCAGTACTTC | CSVEDPGTGSYEQYF
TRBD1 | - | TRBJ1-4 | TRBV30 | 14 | TGTGCCTGGAGTGAAGGACAGGGGTACGAAAAACTGTTTTTT | CAWSEGQGYEKLFF
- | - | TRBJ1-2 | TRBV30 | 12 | TGTGCCTGGAGTGTAACGACGGATGGCTACACCTTC | CAWSVTTDGYTF
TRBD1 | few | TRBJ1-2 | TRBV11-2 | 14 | TGTGCCAGCAGCTTAGAGGGACAGGGAGTCGGCTACACCTTC | CASSLEGQGVGYTF
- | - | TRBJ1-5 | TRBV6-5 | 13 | TGTGCCAGCAGACAATATAGCAATCAGCCCCAGCATTTT | CASRQYSNQPQHF
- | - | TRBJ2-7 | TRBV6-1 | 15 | TGTGCCAGCAGTGAAGCTACGGGACTTGTATACGAGCAGTACTTC | CASSEATGLVYEQYF
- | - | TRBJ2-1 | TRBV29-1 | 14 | TGCAGCGTTGTGGGCAGGGCAGGTGTAAATGAGCAGTTCTTC | CSVVGRAGVNEQFF
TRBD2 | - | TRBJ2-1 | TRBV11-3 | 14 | TGTGCCAGCAGCTTAGATTGGGGGAGGGGTGAGCAGTTCTTC | CASSLDWGRGEQFF